Included here is one TCR beta chain sequence, with context. As originally analysed: Quantification of nucleated cells was approximated via reference gene primer amplification. Data came from immunoSEQ multiplex PCR; TCRdb stores just in-frame clones and leaves some out. V and J calls and clone size come straight from that table; D and trimming were deduced from the DNA. The repertoire holds roughly 90,000 clones, with around 83% as singletons. This CDR3 has 13 residues. Trimming removed 5 bases from V and 6 bases from J, with 11 bases in between. Germline V gene sequence: CDR1 MNHEY, CDR2 SVGAGI. This entry comes from a study of blood T cell repertoires in COVID-19. On the study more broadly: Specimens from acute and convalescent COVID-19 originated in the United States, Italy and Spain. The cDNA or gDNA used as material had been derived from T cells, B-cell-depleted T cells, or PBMCs.

The V gene is TRBV6-5, the J gene TRBJ2-1, with D maybe TRBD1 (6 bases). Sample: peripheral blood. The receptor comes from a woman between 65 and 79 years old with acute or convalescent COVID-19. In DNA, the CDR3 is TGTGCCAGCAGTAAATACAGGGTCAATGAGCAGTTCTTC. It yields the protein CASSKYRVNEQFF.